This entry is about one T cell receptor beta chain. The CDR3 has 11 residues. The V end was cut by 6 bases, the J end by 5 bases, with 5 bases between. CDR1 is MDHEN, CDR2 SYDVKM, per germline. While infection was still active, Seattle patients were enrolled and then followed longitudinally. These data are taken from a study of blood T cell repertoires in COVID-19. Study processing details: Amplification of reference gene primers provided the estimated nucleated cell counts. The protocol was immunoSEQ multiplex PCR, while the TCRdb copy is restricted to in-frame clones and leaves out a portion. The D gene and trimming were derived from the DNA, and the V and J assignments and clone size from that table. The sample lists about 150,000 clones; 70% to 90% were seen once.

This receptor was obtained from a woman aged 60-70 years with COVID-19, enrolled during active disease. What was sequenced was peripheral blood. The chain has TRBV28 and TRBJ2-1; D unclear. The CDR3 sequence is CASRSDNEQFF. The CDR3 nucleotides read TGTGCCAGCAGGTCTGACAATGAGCAGTTCTTC.